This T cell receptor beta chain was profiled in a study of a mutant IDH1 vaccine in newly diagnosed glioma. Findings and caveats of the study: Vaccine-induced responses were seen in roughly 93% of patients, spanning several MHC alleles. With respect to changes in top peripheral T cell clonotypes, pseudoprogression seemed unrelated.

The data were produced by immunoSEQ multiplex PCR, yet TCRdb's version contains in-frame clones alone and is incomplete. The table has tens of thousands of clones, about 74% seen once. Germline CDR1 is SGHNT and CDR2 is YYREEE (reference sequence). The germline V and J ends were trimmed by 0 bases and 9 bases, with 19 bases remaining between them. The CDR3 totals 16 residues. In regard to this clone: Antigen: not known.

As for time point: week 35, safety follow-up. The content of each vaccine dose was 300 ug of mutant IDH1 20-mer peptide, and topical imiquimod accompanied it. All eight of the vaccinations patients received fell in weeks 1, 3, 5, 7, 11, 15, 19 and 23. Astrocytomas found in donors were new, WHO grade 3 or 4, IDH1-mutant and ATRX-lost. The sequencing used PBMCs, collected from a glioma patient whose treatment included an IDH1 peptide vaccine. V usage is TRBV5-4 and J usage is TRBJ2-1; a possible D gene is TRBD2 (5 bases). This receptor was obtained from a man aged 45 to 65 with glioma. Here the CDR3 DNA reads TGTGCCAGCAGCTTGGGGGGAACGGCGGGTTGGGCTGAGCAGTTCTTC. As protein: CASSLGGTAGWAEQFF. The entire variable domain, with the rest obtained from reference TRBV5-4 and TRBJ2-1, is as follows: ETGVTQSPTHLIKTRGQQVTLRCSSQSGHNTVSWYQQALGQGPQFIFQYYREEENGRGNFPPRFSGLQFPNYSSELNVNALELDDSALYLCASSLGGTAGWAEQFFGPGTRLTVL.